These T cell receptor beta chains were read from a single sample in a study of control samples from healthy donors and cancer patients. Some clones are missing from TCRdb's copy, which holds only in-frame ones; the method was immunoSEQ multiplex PCR. The data hold about 95,000 clones, with around 85% observed a single time. The sequencing input was blood. The receptor source for this set is a man aged 30 to 45 in good health. Both conserved end residues are part of each CDR3. A D gene is named only where the DNA matches it firmly. Clone size appears in some rows only: once, few, many, or a class for an expanded clone.

v_call	d_call	clone_size	j_call	cdr3_nt	cdr3_aa
TRBV7-3	TRBD2	few	TRBJ2-5	TGTGCCAGCTCCATAGCGGGGGGTAACCGAGAGACCCAGTACTTC	CASSIAGGNRETQYF
TRBV19	.	.	TRBJ1-6	TGTGCCAGTAGTATTGGTTCCCGAGGCAGCTCCTATAATTCACCCCTCCACTTT	CASSIGSRGSSYNSPLHF
TRBV6-5	.	.	TRBJ2-7	TGTGCCACCTCGGGACCTTCCTACGAGCAGTACTTC	CATSGPSYEQYF
TRBV11-2	.	.	TRBJ2-3	TGTGCCAGCAGCTCGGGCGGACCCACAGATACGCAGTATTTT	CASSSGGPTDTQYF
TRBV2	.	.	TRBJ2-1	TGTGCCAGCAGTGATGCGAGGGGCAATGAGCAGTTCTTC	CASSDARGNEQFF
TRBV19	TRBD2	few	TRBJ2-1	TGTGCCAGTAGTACTGGACTAGCGGGTTACAATGAGCAGTTCTTC	CASSTGLAGYNEQFF
TRBV28	.	.	TRBJ1-5	TGTGCCAGCAGTTCATATAGCAATCAGCCCCAGCATTTT	CASSSYSNQPQHF
TRBV29-1	TRBD1	.	TRBJ2-1	TGCAGCGTGGCGACAGGGTTCTCCTACAATGAGCAGTTCTTC	CSVATGFSYNEQFF
TRBV5-6	.	.	TRBJ1-1	TGTGCCAGCAGCTTGGCTGGGTTGGGTGAAGCTTTCTTT	CASSLAGLGEAFF
TRBV19	.	.	TRBJ1-1	TGTGCCAGTAGTATTTCGGACTTTACTGAAGCTTTCTTT	CASSISDFTEAFF
TRBV28	.	.	TRBJ1-5	TGTGCCAGCAGTTTAGGGGACTTACATCAGCCCCAGCATTTT	CASSLGDLHQPQHF
TRBV10-2	TRBD2	.	TRBJ2-1	TGCGCCAGCAGTGATTCAGCGGGGGGCTACTACAATGAGCAGTTCTTC	CASSDSAGGYYNEQFF
TRBV4-1	TRBD1	.	TRBJ2-2	TGCGCCAGCAGCCGGAAGGGGGCGGACACCGGGGAGCTGTTTTTT	CASSRKGADTGELFF
TRBV6-2/TRBV6-3	.	many	TRBJ2-7	TGTGCCAGCAGTTACAGAAGAGACCCTTCCTACGAGCAGTACTTC	CASSYRRDPSYEQYF
TRBV11-2	.	.	TRBJ2-3	TGTGCCAGCAGCCCCTGGACAGCTAGCACAGATACGCAGTATTTT	CASSPWTASTDTQYF
TRBV9	.	.	TRBJ1-5	TGTGCCAGCAGCGTGGGATGGGATCAGCCCCAGCATTTT	CASSVGWDQPQHF
TRBV2	TRBD1	once	TRBJ1-4	TGTGCCAGCATTCTGGACAGGCTTAATGAAAAACTGTTTTTT	CASILDRLNEKLFF
TRBV20-1	.	once	TRBJ1-2	TGCAGTGCTCCCACTAACTATGGCTACACCTTC	CSAPTNYGYTF
TRBV3-1/TRBV3-2	.	.	TRBJ1-5	TGTGCCAGCAGCCTAAGGCTGGGAAGCAATCAGCCCCAGCATTTT	CASSLRLGSNQPQHF
TRBV18	.	.	TRBJ2-2	TGTGCCAGCTCACCAGGGATTGGTAACCGGGGAGCTGTTTTT	CASSPGIGNRGAVF
TRBV6-5	.	.	TRBJ1-2	TGTGCCAGCAGGCCACGAAATGGCGCACACTATGGCTACACCTTC	CASRPRNGAHYGYTF
TRBV18	.	.	TRBJ1-4	TGTGCCAGCTCACACGACAGCCTGAATGAAAAACTGTTTTTT	CASSHDSLNEKLFF
TRBV5-5	TRBD2	.	TRBJ2-3	TGTGCCAGCAGCTTGGGTAGCGGGGGGCGCACAGATACGCAGTATTTT	CASSLGSGGRTDTQYF
TRBV11-2	TRBD2	.	TRBJ2-3	TGTGCCAGCAGCTTCGGACTAGCGGGGGGGGTTCGCACAGATACGCAGTATTTT	CASSFGLAGGVRTDTQYF
TRBV3-1/TRBV3-2	.	.	TRBJ1-4	TGTGCCAGCAGGACCTCTGGGACTAATGAAAAACTGTTTTTT	CASRTSGTNEKLFF
TRBV5-1	.	.	TRBJ2-4	TGCGCCAGCAGCTCAGGGGGAGGGGCAGGCATTCAGTACTTC	CASSSGGGAGIQYF
TRBV14	.	.	TRBJ1-3	TGTGCCAGCAGCCAACCAGGGACCTCTGGAAACACCATATATTTT	CASSQPGTSGNTIYF
TRBV6-5	TRBD2	.	TRBJ2-3	TGTGCCAGCGGACCTGGACTAGATGGGGCAGATACGCAGTATTTT	CASGPGLDGADTQYF
TRBV27	TRBD1	.	TRBJ1-6	TGTGCCAGCAGTTTCGCAACAGGGGGCAGGTATTCACCCCTCCACTTT	CASSFATGGRYSPLHF
TRBV20-1	.	once	TRBJ2-4	TGCAGTGCCTGGGCCCTTAATCTTCAGTACTTC	CSAWALNLQYF
TRBV5-1	.	.	TRBJ2-5	TGCGCCAGCAGCTTGGTTGAGGGACGGTACCAAGAGACCCAGTACTTC	CASSLVEGRYQETQYF
TRBV29-1	TRBD1	.	TRBJ2-1	TGCAGCGTTGTGGGGACAGGGGACAATGAGCAGTTCTTC	CSVVGTGDNEQFF
TRBV30	TRBD1	.	TRBJ2-1	TGTGCCTGGAGTCTGGGACAGGGGAATGGCGATGAGCAGTTCTTC	CAWSLGQGNGDEQFF
TRBV24-1	.	.	TRBJ2-3	TGTGCCACCAGTGATCCCCCCCGGGGAAACGGAGGAGATACGCAGTATTTT	CATSDPPRGNGGDTQYF
TRBV18	TRBD1	.	TRBJ1-5	TGTGCCAGCTCACCTCGTAGCTCCGGCAGGGGGAAGTTGGTCGATCAGCCCCAGCATTTT	CASSPRSSGRGKLVDQPQHF
TRBV5-6	.	.	TRBJ1-5	TGTGCCAGCAGCTTGAGGAAGACAGGCTATAGCAATCAGCCCCAGCATTTT	CASSLRKTGYSNQPQHF
TRBV28	TRBD1	.	TRBJ1-4	TGTGCCAGCAGTTTTCCCCGAGAACAGGGGGGAAAACTGTTTTTT	CASSFPREQGGKLFF
TRBV9	.	.	TRBJ1-2	TGTGCCAGCAGGGACTTAAACTATGGCTACACCTTC	CASRDLNYGYTF
TRBV18	.	.	TRBJ1-2	TGTGCCAGCTCCCCCCCGGGGCAGCGTACGCTCTATGGCTACACCTTC	CASSPPGQRTLYGYTF
TRBV5-6	.	many	TRBJ1-1	TGTGCCAGCAGCTTTATAGAACCCGTCGAGGAAGCTTTCTTT	CASSFIEPVEEAFF
TRBV5-1	.	.	TRBJ1-1	TGCGCCAGCAGCTTGGCAGGGGCTGGCACTGAAGCTTTCTTT	CASSLAGAGTEAFF
TRBV18	.	.	TRBJ1-2	TGTGCCAGCTCACTATCGGCCCGCGGAACCTCCAACTATGGCTACACCTTC	CASSLSARGTSNYGYTF
TRBV7-9	TRBD1	.	TRBJ1-2	TGTGCCAGCAGCATTTACAGGGGCTATGGCTACACCTTC	CASSIYRGYGYTF
TRBV7-8	TRBD2	.	TRBJ2-1	TGTGCCAGCAGCCCCTCTAGCGGCCCCGGGGGTGAGCAGTTCTTC	CASSPSSGPGGEQFF
TRBV12-3/TRBV12-4	.	.	TRBJ2-5	TGTGCCAGCAGCCGACGGGAGACCCAGTACTTC	CASSRRETQYF
TRBV30	TRBD1	.	TRBJ1-1	TGTGCCTGGGGGGACAGCCTGAACACTGAAGCTTTCTTT	CAWGDSLNTEAFF
TRBV7-3	.	.	TRBJ1-1	TGTGCCAGCAGCCAGTCAGGGGCCGCAGGATCTGAAGCTTTCTTT	CASSQSGAAGSEAFF